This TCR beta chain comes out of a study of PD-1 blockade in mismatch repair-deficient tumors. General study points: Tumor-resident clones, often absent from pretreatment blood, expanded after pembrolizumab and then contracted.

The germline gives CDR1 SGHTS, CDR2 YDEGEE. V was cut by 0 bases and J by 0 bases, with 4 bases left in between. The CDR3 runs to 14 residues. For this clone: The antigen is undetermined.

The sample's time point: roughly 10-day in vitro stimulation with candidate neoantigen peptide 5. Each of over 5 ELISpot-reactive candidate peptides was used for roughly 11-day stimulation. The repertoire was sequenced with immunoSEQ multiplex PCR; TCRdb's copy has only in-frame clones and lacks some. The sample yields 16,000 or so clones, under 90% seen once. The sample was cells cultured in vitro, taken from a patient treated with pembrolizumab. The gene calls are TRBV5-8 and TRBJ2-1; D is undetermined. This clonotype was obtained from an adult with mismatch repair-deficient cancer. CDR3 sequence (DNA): TGTGCCAGCAGCTTGGTTGGCTCCTACAATGAGCAGTTCTTC. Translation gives CASSLVGSYNEQFF.